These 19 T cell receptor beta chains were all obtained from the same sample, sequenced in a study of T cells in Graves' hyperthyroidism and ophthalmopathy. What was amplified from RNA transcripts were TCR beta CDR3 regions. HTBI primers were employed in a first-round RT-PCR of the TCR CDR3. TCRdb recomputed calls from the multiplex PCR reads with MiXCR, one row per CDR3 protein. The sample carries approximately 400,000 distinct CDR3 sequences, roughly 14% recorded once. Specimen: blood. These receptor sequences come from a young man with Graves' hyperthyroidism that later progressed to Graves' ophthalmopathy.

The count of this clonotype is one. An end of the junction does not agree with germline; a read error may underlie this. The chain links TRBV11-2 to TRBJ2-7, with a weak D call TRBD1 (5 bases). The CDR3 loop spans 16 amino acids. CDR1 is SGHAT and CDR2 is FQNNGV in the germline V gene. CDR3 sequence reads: CASSQDLGRDFDEQYF. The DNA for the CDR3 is TGCGCCAGCAGCCAAGATCTCGGCAGGGATTTCGACGAGCAGTACTTC.

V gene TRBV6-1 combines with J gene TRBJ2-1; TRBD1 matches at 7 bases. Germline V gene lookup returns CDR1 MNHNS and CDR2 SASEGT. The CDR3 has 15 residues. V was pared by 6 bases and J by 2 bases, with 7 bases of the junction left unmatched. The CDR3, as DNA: TGTGCCAGCAGCCACCCCGGGACAGCCTACAATGAGCAGTTCTTC. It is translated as CASSHPGTAYNEQFF.

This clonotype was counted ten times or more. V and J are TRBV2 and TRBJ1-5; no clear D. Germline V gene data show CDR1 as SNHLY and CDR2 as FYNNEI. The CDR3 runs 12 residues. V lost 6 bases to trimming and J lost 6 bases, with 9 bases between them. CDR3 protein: CASSPTVQPQHF. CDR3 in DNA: TGTGCCAGCAGCCCGACCGTTCAGCCCCAGCATTTT.

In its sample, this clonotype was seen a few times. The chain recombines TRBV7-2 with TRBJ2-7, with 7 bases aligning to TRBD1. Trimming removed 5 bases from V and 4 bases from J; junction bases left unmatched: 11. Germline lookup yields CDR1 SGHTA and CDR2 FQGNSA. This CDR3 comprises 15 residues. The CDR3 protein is CASSVAGGPQYEQYF. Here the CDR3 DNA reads TGTGCCAGCAGCGTCGCAGGGGGACCTCAATACGAGCAGTACTTC.

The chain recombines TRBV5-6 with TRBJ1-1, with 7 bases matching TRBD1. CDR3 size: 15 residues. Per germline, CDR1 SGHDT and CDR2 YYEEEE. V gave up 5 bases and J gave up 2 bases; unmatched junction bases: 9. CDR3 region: CASRVDREVNTEAFF. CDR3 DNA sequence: TGTGCCAGCAGGGTCGACAGGGAGGTCAACACTGAAGCTTTCTTT.

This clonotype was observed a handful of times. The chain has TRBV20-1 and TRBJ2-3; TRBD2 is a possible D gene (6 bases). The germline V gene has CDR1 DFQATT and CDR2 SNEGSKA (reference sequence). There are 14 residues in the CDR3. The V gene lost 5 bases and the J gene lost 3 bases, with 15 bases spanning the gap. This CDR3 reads CSAAAGQLTDTQYF. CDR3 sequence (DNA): TGCAGTGCTGCCGCGGGGCAGCTTACAGATACGCAGTATTTT.

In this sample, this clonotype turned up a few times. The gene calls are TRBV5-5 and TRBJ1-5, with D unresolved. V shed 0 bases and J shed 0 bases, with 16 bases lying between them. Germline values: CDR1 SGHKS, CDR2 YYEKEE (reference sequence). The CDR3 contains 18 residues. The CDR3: CASSLALAPRYSNQPQHF. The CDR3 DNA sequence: TGTGCCAGCAGCTTGGCCCTGGCCCCCAGATATAGCAATCAGCCCCAGCATTTT.

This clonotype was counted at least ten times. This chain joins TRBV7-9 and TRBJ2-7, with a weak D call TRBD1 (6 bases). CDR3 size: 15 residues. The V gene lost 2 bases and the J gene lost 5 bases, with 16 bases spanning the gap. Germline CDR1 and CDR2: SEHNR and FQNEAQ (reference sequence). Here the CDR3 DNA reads TGTGCCAGCAGCTTAATAAGGGGGATGAGGAACGAGCAGTACTTC. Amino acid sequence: CASSLIRGMRNEQYF.

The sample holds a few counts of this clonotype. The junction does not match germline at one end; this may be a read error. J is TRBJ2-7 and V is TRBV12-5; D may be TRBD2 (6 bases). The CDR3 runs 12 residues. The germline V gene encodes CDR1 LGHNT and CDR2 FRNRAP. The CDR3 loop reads CASGIQWGERYF. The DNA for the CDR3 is TGTGCTAGTGGGATACAGTGGGGGGAGCGGTACTTC.

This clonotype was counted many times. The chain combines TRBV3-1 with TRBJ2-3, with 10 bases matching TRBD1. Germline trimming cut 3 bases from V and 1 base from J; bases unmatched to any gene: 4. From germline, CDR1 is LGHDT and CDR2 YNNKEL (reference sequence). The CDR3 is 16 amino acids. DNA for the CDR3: TGTGCCAGCAGCCACCGGGACAGGGGACGCACAGATACGCAGTATTTT. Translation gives CASSHRDRGRTDTQYF.

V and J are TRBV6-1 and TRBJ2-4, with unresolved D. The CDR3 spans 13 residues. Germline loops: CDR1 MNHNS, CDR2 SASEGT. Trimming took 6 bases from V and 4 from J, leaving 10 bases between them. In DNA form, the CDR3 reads TGTGCCAGCAGCCATGGACCGAAAAACATTCAGTACTTC. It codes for CASSHGPKNIQYF.

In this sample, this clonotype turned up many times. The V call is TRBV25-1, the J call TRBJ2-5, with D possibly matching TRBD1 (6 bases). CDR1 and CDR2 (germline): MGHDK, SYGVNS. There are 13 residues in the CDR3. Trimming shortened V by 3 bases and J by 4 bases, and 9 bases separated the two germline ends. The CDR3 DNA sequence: TGTGCCAGCAGTGAGGGGGCCTTAGAGACCCAGTACTTC. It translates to CASSEGALETQYF.

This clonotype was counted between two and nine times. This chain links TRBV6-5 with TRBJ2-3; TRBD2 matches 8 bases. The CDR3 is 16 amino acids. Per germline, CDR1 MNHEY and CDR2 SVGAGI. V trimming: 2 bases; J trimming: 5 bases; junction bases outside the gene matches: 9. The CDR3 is CASSYVSSGGVDTQYF. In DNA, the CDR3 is TGTGCCAGCAGTTACGTTTCCAGCGGGGGTGTAGATACGCAGTATTTT.

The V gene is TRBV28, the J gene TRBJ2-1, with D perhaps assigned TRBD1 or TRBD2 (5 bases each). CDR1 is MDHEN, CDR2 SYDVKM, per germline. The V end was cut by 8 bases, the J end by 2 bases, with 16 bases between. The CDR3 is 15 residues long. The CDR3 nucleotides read TGTGCCAGCGTGTCGGGCCGGGGCCCCTACAATGAGCAGTTCTTC. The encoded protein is CASVSGRGPYNEQFF.

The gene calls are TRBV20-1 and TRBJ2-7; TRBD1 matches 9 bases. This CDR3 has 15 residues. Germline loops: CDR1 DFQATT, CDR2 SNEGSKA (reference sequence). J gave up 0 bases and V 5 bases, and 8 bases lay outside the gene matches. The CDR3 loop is CSAVQGASSSYEQYF. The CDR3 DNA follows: TGCAGTGCTGTACAGGGGGCGTCTAGCTCCTACGAGCAGTACTTC.

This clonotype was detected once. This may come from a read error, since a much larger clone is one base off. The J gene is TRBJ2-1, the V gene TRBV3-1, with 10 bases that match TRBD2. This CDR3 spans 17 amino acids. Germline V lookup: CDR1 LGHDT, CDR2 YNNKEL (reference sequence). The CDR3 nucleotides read TGTGCCAGCAGCCATACCATAGCGGGGGGTCAAAACAATGGGCAGTTCTTC. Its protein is CASSHTIAGGQNNGQFF.

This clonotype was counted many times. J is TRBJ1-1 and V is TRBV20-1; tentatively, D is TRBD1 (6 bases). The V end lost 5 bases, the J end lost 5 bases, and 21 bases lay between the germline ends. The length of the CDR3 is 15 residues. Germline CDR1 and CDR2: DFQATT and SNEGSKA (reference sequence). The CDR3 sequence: CSARPLSVRGTEAFF. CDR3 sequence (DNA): TGCAGTGCTCGACCCCTTTCAGTGAGGGGGACTGAAGCTTTCTTT.

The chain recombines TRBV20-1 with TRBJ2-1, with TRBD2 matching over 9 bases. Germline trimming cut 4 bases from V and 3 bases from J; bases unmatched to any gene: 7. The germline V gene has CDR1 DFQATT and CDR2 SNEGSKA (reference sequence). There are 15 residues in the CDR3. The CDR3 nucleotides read TGCAGTGCTATCTGGAGCGGGGGGCACTACAATGAGCAGTTCTTC. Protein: CSAIWSGGHYNEQFF.

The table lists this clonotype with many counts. The CDR3 is CASRLQGAKSNQPQHF. DNA for the CDR3: TGTGCCAGCAGATTACAGGGGGCGAAAAGCAATCAGCCCCAGCATTTT. The chain has TRBV7-8 and TRBJ1-5, with 9 bases matching TRBD1. Germline CDR1 SGHVS, CDR2 FQNEAQ. The CDR3 has 16 amino acids. With 6 bases clipped from V and 1 base from J, the junction kept 7 bases outside the gene matches.